Sequencing of this T cell receptor beta chain was carried out in a study of blood T cells in healthy people across ages. For the study at large: In model experiments, template switching was able to capture about one barcoded beta molecule for every two T cells that were present.

Whole-study results and caveats: A strong correlation was found between TCR beta diversity and the percentage of naive T cells.

This CDR3 comprises 14 residues. The V gene lost 3 bases and the J gene lost 4 bases, with 9 bases spanning the gap. Per germline, CDR1 SGHNT and CDR2 YENEEA. Only a few counts were recorded for this clonotype. Antigen specificity is unknown. A second about 6 to 11 cycle PCR used barcoded and J-beta primers. TCRdb passed the 5' RACE reads through MiXCR, listing each CDR3 protein once. The sample lists about 1 million distinct CDR3 sequences; more than 35% were seen once. The receptor was isolated from a woman aged 55 to 70 in good health. The gene calls are TRBV11-3 and TRBJ2-2; TRBD2 is a possible D gene (6 bases). The source material was blood. The CDR3, as DNA: TGTGCCAGCAGCTTGGGGGGAGGCACCGGGGAGCTGTTTTTT. Its translation: CASSLGGGTGELFF.